This T cell receptor (beta chain) stems from a study of control samples from healthy donors and cancer patients. The data were produced by immunoSEQ multiplex PCR, yet TCRdb's version contains in-frame clones alone and is incomplete. The table has over 85,000 clones, roughly 90% seen once. V lost 1 base, J lost 4 bases, and 10 bases lay in between. Germline loops: CDR1 LNHDA, CDR2 SQIVND (reference sequence). The CDR3 has 14 amino acids. The sequenced sample was PBMCs. The clonotype originates from a woman aged 60-75 years with lung cancer. The chain combines TRBV19 with TRBJ1-1; no clear D gene. Here the CDR3 DNA reads TGTGCCAGTAGTATAGTTGGGGTAGGCACTGAAGCTTTCTTT. Its protein is CASSIVGVGTEAFF.